The following is a T cell receptor beta chain sequence with its context. V was pared by 7 bases and J by 3 bases, with 16 bases between. Germline CDR1 and CDR2: MNHEY and SVGAGI. The CDR3 sequence is 14 residues long. This specimen comes from a study of blood T cell repertoires in COVID-19. In the study overall: From the United States, Italy and Spain came samples of acute and convalescent COVID-19. PBMCs, B-cell-depleted T cells, or T cells provided the cDNA or gDNA that made up the material.

Original data processing: Reference gene primer amplification gave nucleated cell count estimates. Using immunoSEQ multiplex PCR, the repertoire was profiled, and TCRdb retains in-frame clones only, with some absent. The DNA was the basis for D and trimming; V, J and clone size are from that table. The sample holds about 160,000 clones, roughly 84% seen once. Sequenced input: peripheral blood. The rearrangement uses TRBV6-5 and TRBJ2-7; D ambiguous. The receptor's source is an elderly woman with active or convalescent COVID-19. CDR3 protein: CASMNSWSSYEQYF. The CDR3, as DNA: TGTGCCAGCATGAACAGTTGGTCGAGCTACGAGCAGTACTTC.